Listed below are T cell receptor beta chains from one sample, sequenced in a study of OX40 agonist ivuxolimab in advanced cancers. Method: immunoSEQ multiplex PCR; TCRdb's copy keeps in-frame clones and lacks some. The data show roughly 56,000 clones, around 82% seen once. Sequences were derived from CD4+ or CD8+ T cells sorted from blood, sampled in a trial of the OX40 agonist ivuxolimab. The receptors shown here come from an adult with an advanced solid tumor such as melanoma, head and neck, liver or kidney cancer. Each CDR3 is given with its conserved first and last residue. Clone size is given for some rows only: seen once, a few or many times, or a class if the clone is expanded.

cdr3_aa: CASRSSGLRVETQYF
v_call: TRBV28
clone_size: NA

cdr3_aa: CASSLGAGGASQPQHF
v_call: TRBV5-4
clone_size: NA

cdr3_aa: CATADSNYGYTF
v_call: TRBV6-6
clone_size: NA

cdr3_aa: CASSEAKWETNTEAFF
v_call: TRBV2
clone_size: NA

cdr3_aa: CASSFSKVEYF
v_call: TRBV27
clone_size: NA

cdr3_aa: CASSLNTLDTLIGNEQFF
v_call: TRBV7-3
clone_size: NA

cdr3_aa: CASRLGTGLRGPSGNTIYF
v_call: TRBV28
clone_size: NA

cdr3_aa: CASSLAVPFGSDSPLHF
v_call: TRBV5-6
clone_size: NA

cdr3_aa: CASSLGAWSGYTF
v_call: TRBV6-1
clone_size: NA

cdr3_aa: CASSIHPRSSRGRETQYF
v_call: TRBV19
clone_size: NA

cdr3_aa: CASSLESNQPQHF
v_call: TRBV28
clone_size: NA

cdr3_aa: CASSLKPGELFF
v_call: TRBV28
clone_size: NA

cdr3_aa: CASSFRQGAPGNQPQHF
v_call: TRBV5-1
clone_size: NA

cdr3_aa: CASSYGVDNSPLHF
v_call: TRBV7-8
clone_size: NA

cdr3_aa: CASSSSGKRTTGELFF
v_call: TRBV5-4
clone_size: NA

cdr3_aa: CASRGQGANYGYTF
v_call: TRBV28
clone_size: NA

cdr3_aa: CASSRDGNRYGYTF
v_call: TRBV7-9
clone_size: NA

cdr3_aa: CASSQDHRDRFNYGYTF
v_call: TRBV4-3
clone_size: NA

cdr3_aa: CASSQDGTSGRKNIQYF
v_call: TRBV4-2
clone_size: NA

cdr3_aa: CASTNGGVQETQYF
v_call: TRBV5-1
clone_size: NA

cdr3_aa: CASSPDRGNQPQHF
v_call: TRBV7-9
clone_size: NA

cdr3_aa: CASSLGSDYGYTF
v_call: TRBV5-6
clone_size: NA

cdr3_aa: CASSRDQRPYEQYF
v_call: TRBV19
clone_size: NA

cdr3_aa: CASSLVSSVGVNQPQHF
v_call: TRBV5-5
clone_size: NA

cdr3_aa: CASSPSSLNEQFF
v_call: TRBV4-2
clone_size: NA

cdr3_aa: CASSFASSYEQYF
v_call: TRBV27
clone_size: NA

cdr3_aa: CASSRGIQGSLTQYF
v_call: TRBV14
clone_size: few

cdr3_aa: CASSMTGQGSNQPQHF
v_call: TRBV5-8
clone_size: NA

cdr3_aa: CASSLEGGGNNQPQHF
v_call: TRBV7-2
clone_size: NA

cdr3_aa: CASSLEGVGYTF
v_call: TRBV7-9
clone_size: NA

cdr3_aa: CASSFAGVGTEAFF
v_call: TRBV7-9
clone_size: once

cdr3_aa: CASSVAPRRGVPGGTEAFF
v_call: TRBV9
clone_size: NA

cdr3_aa: CAWRVRAGTGELFF
v_call: TRBV30
clone_size: NA

cdr3_aa: CASSSSSDRLGGYTF
v_call: TRBV7-2
clone_size: few

cdr3_aa: CASSRLGASTDTQYF
v_call: TRBV5-1
clone_size: NA

cdr3_aa: CASSFTPSAFNEQFF
v_call: TRBV7-2
clone_size: NA

cdr3_aa: CASSEGAVGYEQYF
v_call: TRBV2
clone_size: NA

cdr3_aa: CASSLGSGSSYNEQFF
v_call: TRBV5-1
clone_size: NA

cdr3_aa: CASSESLEGRGVPLHF
v_call: TRBV10-2
clone_size: NA

cdr3_aa: CASSPLRVTEAFF
v_call: TRBV27
clone_size: NA

cdr3_aa: CASGAGGPATQYF
v_call: TRBV2
clone_size: NA

cdr3_aa: CASTRTGAYEQYF
v_call: TRBV5-6
clone_size: NA

cdr3_aa: CASSGTSNTGELFF
v_call: TRBV2
clone_size: NA

cdr3_aa: CASSQALLGGYTF
v_call: TRBV14
clone_size: NA

cdr3_aa: CASSFGNEKLFF
v_call: TRBV7-9
clone_size: NA

cdr3_aa: CASSLRAPNQPQHF
v_call: TRBV5-5
clone_size: NA

cdr3_aa: CASSLPPGQSYEQYF
v_call: TRBV5-4
clone_size: NA

cdr3_aa: CSVGDTIGNIQYF
v_call: TRBV29-1
clone_size: NA

cdr3_aa: CASSPSWGVSSTDTQYF
v_call: TRBV4-1
clone_size: few

cdr3_aa: CASSEGRGGTYEQYF
v_call: TRBV2
clone_size: NA

cdr3_aa: CASSLGGGGGQGGEQYF
v_call: TRBV5-1
clone_size: once

cdr3_aa: CASSSPRQPQHF
v_call: TRBV19
clone_size: NA

cdr3_aa: CASSRQGAIWGTTEAFF
v_call: TRBV14
clone_size: NA

cdr3_aa: CASSLGQEGVTLHF
v_call: TRBV18
clone_size: NA

cdr3_aa: CASSVVGNSGNTIYF
v_call: TRBV9
clone_size: few

cdr3_aa: CASSPGQGSTEAFF
v_call: TRBV6-1
clone_size: NA

cdr3_aa: CASSEAGTPPPYGYTF
v_call: TRBV6-1
clone_size: NA

cdr3_aa: CASNSGRNTDTQYF
v_call: TRBV10-2
clone_size: NA

cdr3_aa: CASSEGQGAGNTIYF
v_call: TRBV2
clone_size: NA